A single sample is the source of the 6 T cell receptor beta chains below, sequenced in a study of PD-L1 blockade in urothelial cancer. Documented time point: pretreatment peripheral blood. TCRdb keeps only in-frame clones here, not all; method: immunoSEQ multiplex PCR. The sample holds around 40,000 clones; approximately 89% are singletons and the top ten take approximately 10%. The sample was PBMCs, taken around atezolizumab (anti-PD-L1) treatment. The source is a woman in her sixties with urothelial cancer.

The J gene is TRBJ2-5, the V gene TRBV7-2; 10 bases agree with TRBD2. The CDR3 covers 15 residues. J was trimmed by 4 bases and V by 6 bases; bases with no gene match: 8. The germline V gene has CDR1 SGHTA and CDR2 FQGNSA. The CDR3 is CASSISGRAGETQYF. The CDR3 nucleotides read TGTGCCAGCAGTATAAGCGGGAGGGCTGGAGAGACCCAGTACTTC. Full variable domain (remainder filled in from reference TRBV7-2 and TRBJ2-5): GAGVSQSPSNKVTEKGKDVELRCDPISGHTALYWYRQSLGQGLEFLIYFQGNSAPDKSGLPSDRFSAERTGGSVSTLTIQRTQQEDSAVYLCASSISGRAGETQYFGPGTRLLVL.

The chain carries TRBV29-1 and TRBJ1-1; D gene ambiguous. The germline V gene encodes CDR1 SQVTM and CDR2 ANQGSEA. CDR3 length: 13 amino acids. V lost 4 bases and J 5 bases, leaving 14 bases between the germline ends. CDR3 amino acids: CSVVEARGTEAFF. The CDR3, as DNA: TGCAGCGTTGTGGAGGCCCGGGGAACTGAAGCTTTCTTT.

The genes are TRBV7-9 and TRBJ2-7; 7 bases are a match to TRBD2. Germline assignment: CDR1 SEHNR and CDR2 FQNEAQ (reference sequence). The CDR3 runs 15 residues. Losses at the gene ends were 5 bases for V and 2 bases for J; bases not matched to a gene: 9. CDR3 residues: CASSRSSGKTYEQYF. The CDR3 coding sequence is TGTGCCAGCAGCCGTTCCAGCGGGAAGACCTACGAGCAGTACTTC.

The V and J genes are TRBV9 and TRBJ2-3; D ambiguous. Germline CDR1 SGDLS, CDR2 YYNGEE. The CDR3 is 15 amino acids. V lost 0 bases, J lost 2 bases, and 10 bases lay in between. The CDR3 loop is CASSVVSSVTDTQYF. As DNA, the CDR3 is TGTGCCAGCAGCGTAGTTAGCTCCGTCACAGATACGCAGTATTTT.

The V gene is TRBV2, the J gene TRBJ1-2; TRBD1 matches at 11 bases. Looked up from germline, CDR1 is SNHLY and CDR2 is FYNNEI. Losses at the gene ends were 6 bases for V and 4 bases for J; bases not matched to a gene: 7. The CDR3 contains 15 residues. The CDR3 spells CASSPGTGGPYGYTF. The CDR3 DNA follows: TGTGCCAGCAGCCCCGGGACAGGGGGGCCCTATGGCTACACCTTC. Full variable domain (rest looked up from reference TRBV2 and TRBJ1-2): EPEVTQTPSHQVTQMGQEVILRCVPISNHLYFYWYRQILGQKVEFLVSFYNNEISEKSEIFDDQFSVERPDGSNFTLKIRSTKLEDSAMYFCASSPGTGGPYGYTFGSGTRLTVV.

CDR3 loop: CASSQTQGSLQPQHF. Written as DNA, the CDR3 is TGTGCCAGCAGCCAGACACAGGGGTCGTTGCAGCCCCAGCATTTT. The chain links TRBV2 to TRBJ1-5; 7 nucleotides align to TRBD1. Germline V gene sequence: CDR1 SNHLY, CDR2 FYNNEI. This CDR3 region has 15 residues. Germline trimming cut 6 bases from V and 7 bases from J; bases unmatched to any gene: 12.